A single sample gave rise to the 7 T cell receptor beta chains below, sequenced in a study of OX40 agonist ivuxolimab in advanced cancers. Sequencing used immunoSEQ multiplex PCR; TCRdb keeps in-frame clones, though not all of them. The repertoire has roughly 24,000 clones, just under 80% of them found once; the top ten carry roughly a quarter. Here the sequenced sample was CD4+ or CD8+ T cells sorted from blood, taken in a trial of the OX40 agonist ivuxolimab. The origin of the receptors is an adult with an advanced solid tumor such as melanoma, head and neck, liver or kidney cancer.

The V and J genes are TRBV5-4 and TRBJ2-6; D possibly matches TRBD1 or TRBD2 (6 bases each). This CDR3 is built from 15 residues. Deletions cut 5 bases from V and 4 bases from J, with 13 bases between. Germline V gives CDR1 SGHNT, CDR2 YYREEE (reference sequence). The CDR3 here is CASSQSGAGANVLTF. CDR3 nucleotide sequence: TGTGCCAGCAGTCAATCGGGGGCCGGGGCCAACGTCCTGACTTTC.

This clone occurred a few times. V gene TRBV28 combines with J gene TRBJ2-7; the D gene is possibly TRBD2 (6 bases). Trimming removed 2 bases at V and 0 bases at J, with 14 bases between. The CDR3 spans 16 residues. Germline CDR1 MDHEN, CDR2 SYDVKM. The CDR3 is CASSLVDGGLSYEQYF. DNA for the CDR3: TGTGCCAGCAGTTTAGTCGACGGAGGGCTCTCCTACGAGCAGTACTTC.

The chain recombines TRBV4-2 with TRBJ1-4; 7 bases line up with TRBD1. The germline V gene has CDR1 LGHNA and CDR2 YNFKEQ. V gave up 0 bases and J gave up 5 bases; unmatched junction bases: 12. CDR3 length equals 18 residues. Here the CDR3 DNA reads TGTGCCAGCAGCCAAGATTGGCAGGGGGGGAAGCCCAATGAAAAACTGTTTTTT. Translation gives CASSQDWQGGKPNEKLFF.

Written as DNA, the CDR3 is TGTGCCAGCAGTTTATATGGGGTTTCGGACTACGAGCAGTACTTC. Protein product: CASSLYGVSDYEQYF. The chain joins TRBV27 to TRBJ2-7; no clear D gene. The CDR3 runs 15 residues. CDR1 is MNHEY, CDR2 SMNVEV, per germline (reference sequence). V lost 1 base, J lost 3 bases, and 13 bases lay in between.

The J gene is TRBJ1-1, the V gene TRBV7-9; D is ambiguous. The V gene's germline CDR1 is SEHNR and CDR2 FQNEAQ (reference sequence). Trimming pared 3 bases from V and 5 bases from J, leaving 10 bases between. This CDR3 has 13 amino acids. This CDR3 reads CASSLGLGTEAFF. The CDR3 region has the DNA TGTGCCAGCAGCTTGGGATTGGGAACTGAAGCTTTCTTT.

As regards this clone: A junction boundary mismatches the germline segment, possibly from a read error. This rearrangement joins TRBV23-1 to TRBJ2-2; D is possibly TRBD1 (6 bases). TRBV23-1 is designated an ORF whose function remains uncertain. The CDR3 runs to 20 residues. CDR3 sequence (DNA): TGCGCCAGCAGTCAGACTCCTGGGGGAACGGTCGCAGGGGATGGCCGGGGAGCTGTTTTT. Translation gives CASSQTPGGTVAGDGRGAVF.

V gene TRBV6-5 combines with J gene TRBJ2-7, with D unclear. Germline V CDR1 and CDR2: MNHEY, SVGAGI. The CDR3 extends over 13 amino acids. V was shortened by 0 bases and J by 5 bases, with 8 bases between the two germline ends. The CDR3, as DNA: TGTGCCAGCAGTTACTCCGGTTCGAACGAGCAGTACTTC. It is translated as CASSYSGSNEQYF.